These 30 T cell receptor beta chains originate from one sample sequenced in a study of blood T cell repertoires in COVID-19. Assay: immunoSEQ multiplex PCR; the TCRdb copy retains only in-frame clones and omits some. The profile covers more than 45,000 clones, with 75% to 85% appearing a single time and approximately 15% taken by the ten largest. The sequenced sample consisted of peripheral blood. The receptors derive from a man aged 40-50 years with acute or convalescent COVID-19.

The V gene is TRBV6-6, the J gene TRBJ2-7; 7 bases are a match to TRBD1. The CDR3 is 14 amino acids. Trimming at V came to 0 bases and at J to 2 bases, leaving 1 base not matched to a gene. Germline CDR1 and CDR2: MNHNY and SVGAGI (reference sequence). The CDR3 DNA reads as TGTGCCAGCAGTTACTCCCAGGGGGCCTACGAGCAGTACTTC. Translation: CASSYSQGAYEQYF.

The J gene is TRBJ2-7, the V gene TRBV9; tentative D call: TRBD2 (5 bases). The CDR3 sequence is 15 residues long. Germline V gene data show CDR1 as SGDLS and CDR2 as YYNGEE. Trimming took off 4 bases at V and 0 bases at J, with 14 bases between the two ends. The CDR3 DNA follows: TGTGCCAGCAGCAAGGACTCCTACGGCTCCTACGAGCAGTACTTC. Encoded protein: CASSKDSYGSYEQYF. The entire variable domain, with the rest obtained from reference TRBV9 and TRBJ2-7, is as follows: DSGVTQTPKHLITATGQRVTLRCSPRSGDLSVYWYQQSLDQGLQFLIQYYNGEERAKGNILERFSAQQFPDLHSELNLSSLELGDSALYFCASSKDSYGSYEQYFGPGTRLTVT.

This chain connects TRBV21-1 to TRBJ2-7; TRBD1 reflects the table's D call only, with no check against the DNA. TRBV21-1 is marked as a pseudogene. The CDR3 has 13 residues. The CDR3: CASSKKDRDEQYV. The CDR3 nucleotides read TGTGCCAGCAGCAAAAAGGACAGGGACGAGCAGTACGTC.

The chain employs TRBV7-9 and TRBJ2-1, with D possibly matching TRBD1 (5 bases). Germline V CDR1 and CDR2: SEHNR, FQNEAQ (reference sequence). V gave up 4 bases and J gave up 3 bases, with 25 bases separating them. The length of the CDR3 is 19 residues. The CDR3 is CASSSHIPDRDNRYNEQFF. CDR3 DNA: TGTGCCAGCAGCTCACACATACCAGACAGAGATAATCGCTACAATGAGCAGTTCTTC. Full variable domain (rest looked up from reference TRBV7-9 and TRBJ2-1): DTGVSQNPRHKITKRGQNVTFRCDPISEHNRLYWYRQTLGQGPEFLTYFQNEAQLEKSRLLSDRFSAERPKGSFSTLEIQRTEQGDSAMYLCASSSHIPDRDNRYNEQFFGPGTRLTVL.

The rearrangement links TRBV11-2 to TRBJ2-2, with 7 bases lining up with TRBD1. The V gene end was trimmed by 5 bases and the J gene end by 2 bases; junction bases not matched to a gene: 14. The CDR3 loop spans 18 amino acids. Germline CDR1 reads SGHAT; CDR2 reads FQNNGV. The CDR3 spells CASSAADTGAINTGELFF. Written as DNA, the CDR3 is TGTGCCAGCAGCGCAGCCGATACAGGGGCTATTAACACCGGGGAGCTGTTTTTT.

The chain's CDR3 is CAWSAGPTDTQYF. Here the CDR3 DNA reads TGTGCCTGGAGTGCGGGTCCGACAGATACGCAGTATTTT. The chain couples TRBV30 to TRBJ2-3, with D uncertain. V was clipped by 1 base and J by 3 bases, with 8 bases between them. The CDR3 is 13 amino acids. Germline V CDR1 and CDR2: GTSNPN, SVGIG (reference sequence). Full variable domain (remainder filled in from reference TRBV30 and TRBJ2-3): SQTIHQWPATLVQPVGSPLSLECTVEGTSNPNLYWYRQAAGRGLQLLFYSVGIGQISSEVPQNLSASRPQDRQFILSSKKLLLSDSGFYLCAWSAGPTDTQYFGPGTRLTVL.

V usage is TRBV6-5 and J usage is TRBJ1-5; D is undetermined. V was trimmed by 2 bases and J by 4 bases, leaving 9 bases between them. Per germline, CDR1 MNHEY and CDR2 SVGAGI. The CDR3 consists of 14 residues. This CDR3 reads CASSYRERNQPQHF. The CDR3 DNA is TGTGCCAGCAGTTACCGGGAGAGAAATCAGCCCCAGCATTTT.

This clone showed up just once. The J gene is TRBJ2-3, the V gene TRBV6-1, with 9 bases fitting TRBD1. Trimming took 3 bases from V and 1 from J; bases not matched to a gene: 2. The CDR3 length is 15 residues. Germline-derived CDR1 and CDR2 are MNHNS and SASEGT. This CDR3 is CASSDRDRGTDTQYF. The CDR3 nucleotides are TGTGCCAGCAGTGACCGGGACAGGGGCACAGATACGCAGTATTTT.

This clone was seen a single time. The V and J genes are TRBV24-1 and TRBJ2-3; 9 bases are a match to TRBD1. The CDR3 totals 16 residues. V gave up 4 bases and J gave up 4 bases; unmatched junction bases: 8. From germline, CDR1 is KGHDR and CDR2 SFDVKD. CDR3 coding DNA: TGTGCCACCAGTGAACCCCGGACAGGGGTGGCAGATACGCAGTATTTT. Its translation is CATSEPRTGVADTQYF.

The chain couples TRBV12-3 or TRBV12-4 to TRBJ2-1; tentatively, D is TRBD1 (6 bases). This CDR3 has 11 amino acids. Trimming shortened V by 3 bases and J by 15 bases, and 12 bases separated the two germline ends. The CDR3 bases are TGTGCCAGCAGTTTGGACAGCGTCATGTTCTTC. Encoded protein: CASSLDSVMFF.

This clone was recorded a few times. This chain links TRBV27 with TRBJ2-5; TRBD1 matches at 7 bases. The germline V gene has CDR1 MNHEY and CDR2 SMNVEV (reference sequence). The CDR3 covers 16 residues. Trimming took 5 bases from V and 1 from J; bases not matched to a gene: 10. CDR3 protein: CASSTRTGRIQETQYF. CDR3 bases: TGTGCCAGCAGTACCCGGACAGGACGGATCCAAGAGACCCAGTACTTC.

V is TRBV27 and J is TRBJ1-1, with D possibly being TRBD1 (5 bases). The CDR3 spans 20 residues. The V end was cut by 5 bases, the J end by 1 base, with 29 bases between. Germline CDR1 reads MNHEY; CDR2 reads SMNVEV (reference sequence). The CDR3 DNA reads TGTGCCAGCAGTCCCAATTCGATCCAGGGTGAGGTCCTTGGGAACACTGAAGCTTTCTTT. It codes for CASSPNSIQGEVLGNTEAFF.

In nucleotides, the CDR3 is TGTGCCAGCAGCTTGACAGGGATTGACGAGCAGTACGTC. It yields the protein CASSLTGIDEQYV. This sequence joins TRBV5-8 and TRBJ2-7; weak D call: TRBD1 (6 bases). The CDR3 spans 13 residues. Trimming removed 1 base at V and 5 bases at J, with 10 bases between. CDR1 SGHTS and CDR2 YDEGEE come from the germline V gene.

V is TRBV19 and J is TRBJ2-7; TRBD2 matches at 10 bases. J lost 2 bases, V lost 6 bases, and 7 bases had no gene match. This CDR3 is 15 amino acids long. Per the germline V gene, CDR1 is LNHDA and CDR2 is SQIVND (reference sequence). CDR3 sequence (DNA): TGTGCCAGTAGAGATGGAGCGGGAGGGCCCTACGAGCAGTACTTC. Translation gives CASRDGAGGPYEQYF.

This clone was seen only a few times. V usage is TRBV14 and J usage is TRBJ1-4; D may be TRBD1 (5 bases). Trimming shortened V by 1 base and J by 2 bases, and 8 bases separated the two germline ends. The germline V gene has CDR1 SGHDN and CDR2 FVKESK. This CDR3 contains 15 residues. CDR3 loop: CASSQGGITNEKLFF. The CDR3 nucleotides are TGTGCCAGCAGCCAAGGGGGCATCACTAATGAAAAACTGTTTTTT.

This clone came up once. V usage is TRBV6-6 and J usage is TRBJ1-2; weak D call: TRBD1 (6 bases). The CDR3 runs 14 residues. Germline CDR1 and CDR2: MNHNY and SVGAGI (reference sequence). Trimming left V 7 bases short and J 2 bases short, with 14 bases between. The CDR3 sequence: CASNPPGDNYGYTF. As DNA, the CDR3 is TGTGCCAGCAATCCCCCAGGGGACAACTATGGCTACACCTTC.

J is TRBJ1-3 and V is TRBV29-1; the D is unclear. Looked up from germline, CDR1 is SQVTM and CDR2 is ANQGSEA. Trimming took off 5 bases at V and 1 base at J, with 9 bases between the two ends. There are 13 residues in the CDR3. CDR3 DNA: TGCAGCGTTCAGAGAGGATCTGGAAACACCATATATTTT. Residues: CSVQRGSGNTIYF.

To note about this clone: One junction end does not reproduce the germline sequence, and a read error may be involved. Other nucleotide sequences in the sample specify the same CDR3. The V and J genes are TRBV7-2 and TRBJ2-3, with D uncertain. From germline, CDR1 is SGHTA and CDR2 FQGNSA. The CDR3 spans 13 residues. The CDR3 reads CASSLPGTDTQYF. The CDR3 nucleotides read TGTGCCAGCAGCTTACCAGGCACGGATACGCAGTATTTT. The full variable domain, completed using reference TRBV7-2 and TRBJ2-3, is GAGVSQSPSNKVTEKGKDVELRCDPISGHTALYWYRQSLGQGLEFLIYFQGNSAPDKSGLPSDRFSAERTGGSVSTLTIQRTQQEDSAVYLCASSLPGTDTQYFGPGTRLTVL.

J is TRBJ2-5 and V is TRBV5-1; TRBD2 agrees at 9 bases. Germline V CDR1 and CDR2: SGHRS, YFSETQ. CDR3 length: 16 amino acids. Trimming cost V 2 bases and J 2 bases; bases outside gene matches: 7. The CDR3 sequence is CASSLNLAGNQETQYF. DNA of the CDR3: TGCGCCAGCAGCTTAAATCTAGCGGGGAATCAAGAGACCCAGTACTTC.

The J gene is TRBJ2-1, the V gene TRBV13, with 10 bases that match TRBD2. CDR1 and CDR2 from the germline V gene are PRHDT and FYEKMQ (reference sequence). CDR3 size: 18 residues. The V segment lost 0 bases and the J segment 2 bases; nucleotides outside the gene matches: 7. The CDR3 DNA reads TGTGCCAGCAGCTTAGGCCATGGTGGACTAGCGGCCTACAATGAGCAGTTCTTC. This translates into CASSLGHGGLAAYNEQFF.

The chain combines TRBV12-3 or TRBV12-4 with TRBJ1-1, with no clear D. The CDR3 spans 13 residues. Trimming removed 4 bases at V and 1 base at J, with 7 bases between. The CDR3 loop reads CASSSRGNTEAFF. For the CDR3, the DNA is TGTGCCAGCAGTTCACGGGGGAACACTGAAGCTTTCTTT.

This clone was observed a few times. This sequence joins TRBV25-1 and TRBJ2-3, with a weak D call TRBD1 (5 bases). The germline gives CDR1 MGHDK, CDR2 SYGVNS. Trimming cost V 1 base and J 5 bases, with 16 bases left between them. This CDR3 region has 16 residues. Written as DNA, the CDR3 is TGTGCCAGCAGTGAATCGTCAGGGTTTATCTTAGATACGCAGTATTTT. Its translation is CASSESSGFILDTQYF.

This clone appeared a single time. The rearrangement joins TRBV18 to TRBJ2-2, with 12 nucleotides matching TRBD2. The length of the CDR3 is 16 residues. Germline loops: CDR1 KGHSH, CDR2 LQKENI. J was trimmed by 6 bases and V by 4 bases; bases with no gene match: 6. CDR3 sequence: CASSLQTSGSAGELFF. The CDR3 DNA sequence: TGTGCCAGCTCACTCCAGACTAGCGGGAGTGCCGGGGAGCTGTTTTTT.

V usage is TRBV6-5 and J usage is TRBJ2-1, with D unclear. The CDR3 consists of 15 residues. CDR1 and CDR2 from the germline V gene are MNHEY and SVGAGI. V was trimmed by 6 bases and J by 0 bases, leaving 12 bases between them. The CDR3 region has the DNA TGTGCCAGCAGGGGTCTTACTAACTCCTACAATGAGCAGTTCTTC. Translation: CASRGLTNSYNEQFF.

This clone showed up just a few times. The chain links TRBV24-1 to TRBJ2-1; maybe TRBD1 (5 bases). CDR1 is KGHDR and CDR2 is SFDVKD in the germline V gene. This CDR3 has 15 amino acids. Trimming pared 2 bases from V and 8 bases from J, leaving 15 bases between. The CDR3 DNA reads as TGTGCCACCAGTGATTCGGTAGGGGCCCAATATGAGCAGTTCTTC. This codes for CATSDSVGAQYEQFF.

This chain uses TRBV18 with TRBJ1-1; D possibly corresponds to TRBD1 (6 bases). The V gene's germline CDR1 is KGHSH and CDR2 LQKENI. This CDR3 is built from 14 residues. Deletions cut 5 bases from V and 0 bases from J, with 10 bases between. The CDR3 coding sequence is TGTGCCAGCTCAAACCAGGGGATGAACACTGAAGCTTTCTTT. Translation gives CASSNQGMNTEAFF.

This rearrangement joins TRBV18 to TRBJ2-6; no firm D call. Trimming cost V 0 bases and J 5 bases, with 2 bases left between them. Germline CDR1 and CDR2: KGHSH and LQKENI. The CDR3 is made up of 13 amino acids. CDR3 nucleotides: TGTGCCAGCTCACCACCCTGGGCCAACGTCCTGACTTTC. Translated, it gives CASSPPWANVLTF.

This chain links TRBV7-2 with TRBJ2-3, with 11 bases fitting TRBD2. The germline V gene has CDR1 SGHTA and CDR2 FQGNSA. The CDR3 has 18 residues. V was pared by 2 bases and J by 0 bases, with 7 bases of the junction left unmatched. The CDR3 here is CASSLSLAGGPSTDTQYF. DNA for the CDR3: TGTGCCAGCAGCTTAAGTCTAGCGGGGGGACCAAGCACAGATACGCAGTATTTT.

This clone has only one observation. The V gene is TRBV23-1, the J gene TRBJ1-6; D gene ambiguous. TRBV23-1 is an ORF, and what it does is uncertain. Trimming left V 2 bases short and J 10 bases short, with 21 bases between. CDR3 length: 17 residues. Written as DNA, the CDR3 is TGCGCCAGCAGTCAACCTACTGCACAGAGGACTCGATCACCCCTCCACTTT. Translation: CASSQPTAQRTRSPLHF.

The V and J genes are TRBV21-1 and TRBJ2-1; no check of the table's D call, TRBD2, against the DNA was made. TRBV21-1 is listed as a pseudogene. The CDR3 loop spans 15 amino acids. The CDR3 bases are TGTGCCAGCAGTAAGTGGGGGGGGGCTTGCAATGAGCAGTTCTTC. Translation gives CASSKWGGACNEQFF.